This T cell receptor beta chain originates from a study of shared clonotypes between healthy human individuals. Study findings and constraints: Researchers sampled blood only, noting tissue repertoires likely differ.

This clone was observed once. Its antigen is undetermined. This same CDR3 is encoded by further DNA sequences in the sample. As originally analysed: Junction-only sequences without quality scores came from ImmunoSEQ, so filtering differed. TCRdb's copy holds only in-frame clones and misses some; the assay was immunoSEQ multiplex PCR. That table gives V, J and clone size, and the DNA gave D and trimming. The sample includes hundreds of thousands of clones, about 96% of them seen just once. Terminally differentiated effector memory CD45RA+ cells were excluded by CCR7 positive selection of CD45RO-negative cells. The sequencing sample was made of naive CD8+ T cells sorted from blood. The clonotype was recovered from a woman in her 30s in good health.

The CDR3 bases are TGTGCCAGCAGCGTAGTCGGGGCCGGGGAGCTGTTTTTT. Protein product: CASSVVGAGELFF. This sequence joins TRBV9 and TRBJ2-2; possible D gene TRBD2, 5 bases. Trimming left V 0 bases short and J 6 bases short, with 6 bases between. Germline V lookup: CDR1 SGDLS, CDR2 YYNGEE. The CDR3 has 13 residues.